The rows below give T cell receptor beta chains drawn from one sample of a study of T cells in narcolepsy. Here immunoSEQ multiplex PCR was the method, and the copy in TCRdb shows in-frame clones only, minus some. The sample holds nearly 35,000 clones, roughly 80% seen once. The sequencing input was memory (CD45RA-) CD4+ T cells from blood. Receptor source: a human donor in good health. Each CDR3 is given with its conserved first and last residue. A D gene is named only where the DNA matches it firmly. Size values are once, few and many counts, or a class for expanded clones, and some rows have none.

abundance: -; d_gene: -; v_gene: TRBV7-5; j_gene: TRBJ1-2; CDR3nt: TGTGCCAGAAGCCCTATCGGGGGAGGAGCTTTCTATGGCTACACCTTC; CDR3aa: CARSPIGGGAFYGYTF
abundance: -; d_gene: -; v_gene: TRBV14; j_gene: TRBJ2-1; CDR3nt: TGTGCCAGCAGCCAAGATTGGCGGACCAGCTACAATGAGCAGTTCTTC; CDR3aa: CASSQDWRTSYNEQFF
abundance: few; d_gene: TRBD1; v_gene: TRBV5-1; j_gene: TRBJ1-2; CDR3nt: TGCGCCAGCAGCCCTTACGGACAGGGTAGTAACTATGGCTACACCTTC; CDR3aa: CASSPYGQGSNYGYTF
abundance: -; d_gene: TRBD1; v_gene: TRBV27; j_gene: TRBJ1-2; CDR3nt: TGTGCCAGCAGTATAACCCCGGACAGGGCCGCTGGCTACACCTTC; CDR3aa: CASSITPDRAAGYTF
abundance: -; d_gene: -; v_gene: TRBV5-1; j_gene: TRBJ2-3; CDR3nt: TGCGCCAGCAGGCAGACAGATACGCAGTATTTT; CDR3aa: CASRQTDTQYF
abundance: -; d_gene: TRBD1; v_gene: TRBV14; j_gene: TRBJ2-7; CDR3nt: TGTGCCAGCAGCCAAGATTTACAGGGGGTTATCGCCTACGAGCAGTACTTC; CDR3aa: CASSQDLQGVIAYEQYF
abundance: -; d_gene: -; v_gene: TRBV11-1; j_gene: TRBJ1-4; CDR3nt: TGTGCCAGCAGCCGAGGAGGACAGACTGCAACTAATGAAAAACTGTTTTTC; CDR3aa: CASSRGGQTATNEKLFF
abundance: -; d_gene: TRBD1; v_gene: TRBV6-1; j_gene: TRBJ1-5; CDR3nt: TGTGCCAGCAGTGCAACAGGGGGCGGTGGCCAGCCCCAGCATTTT; CDR3aa: CASSATGGGGQPQHF
abundance: -; d_gene: -; v_gene: TRBV5-1; j_gene: TRBJ1-4; CDR3nt: TGCGCCAGCAGCTTACAGGGTATTGCAACTAATGAAAAACTGTTTTTT; CDR3aa: CASSLQGIATNEKLFF
abundance: -; d_gene: TRBD1; v_gene: TRBV6-6; j_gene: TRBJ2-7; CDR3nt: TGTGCCAGCAGTTACACGGGACAGGGGAGAGACTACGAGCAGTACTTC; CDR3aa: CASSYTGQGRDYEQYF
abundance: -; d_gene: -; v_gene: TRBV10-3; j_gene: TRBJ2-1; CDR3nt: TGTGCCATCTCGGGCGGGCAAAACAATGAGCAGTTCTTC; CDR3aa: CAISGGQNNEQFF
abundance: -; d_gene: -; v_gene: TRBV5-1; j_gene: TRBJ1-1; CDR3nt: TGCGCCAGCAGCTTGTACCTAAACACTGAAGCTTTCTTT; CDR3aa: CASSLYLNTEAFF
abundance: once; d_gene: TRBD1; v_gene: TRBV7-6; j_gene: TRBJ2-5; CDR3nt: TGTGCCAGCAGCCCCTCCCCCGGGTGGACAGGGGTCCAAGAGACCCAGTACTTC; CDR3aa: CASSPSPGWTGVQETQYF
abundance: once; d_gene: -; v_gene: TRBV30; j_gene: TRBJ2-3; CDR3nt: TGTGCCTCAACAGCGTCCGTCACAGATACGCAGTATTTT; CDR3aa: CASTASVTDTQYF
abundance: -; d_gene: -; v_gene: TRBV6-1; j_gene: TRBJ1-2; CDR3nt: TGTGCCAGCACTCCCGTGGACCTTTATGGCTACACCTTC; CDR3aa: CASTPVDLYGYTF
abundance: few; d_gene: TRBD1; v_gene: TRBV6-1; j_gene: TRBJ2-7; CDR3nt: TGTGCCAGCAGAACCGGGACAGTTCTTGGCGAGCAGTACTTC; CDR3aa: CASRTGTVLGEQYF
abundance: -; d_gene: TRBD2; v_gene: TRBV27; j_gene: TRBJ2-3; CDR3nt: TGTGCCAGCAGTTTAGGGCGGGGGACAGATACGCAGTATTTT; CDR3aa: CASSLGRGTDTQYF
abundance: -; d_gene: -; v_gene: TRBV2; j_gene: TRBJ2-5; CDR3nt: TGTACCAGCACTAGGGTGTACGAGACCCAGTACTTC; CDR3aa: CTSTRVYETQYF
abundance: -; d_gene: -; v_gene: TRBV7-2; j_gene: TRBJ1-4; CDR3nt: TGTGCCAGCAGCCCTGGTGGGACTAGCGAAAAACTGTTTTTT; CDR3aa: CASSPGGTSEKLFF
abundance: -; d_gene: TRBD2; v_gene: TRBV5-4; j_gene: TRBJ2-2; CDR3nt: TGTGCCAAGGGGACTAAGAACACCGGGGAGCTGTTTTTT; CDR3aa: CAKGTKNTGELFF
abundance: once; d_gene: -; v_gene: TRBV9; j_gene: TRBJ1-2; CDR3nt: TGTGCCAGCAGTCCGGAGTCAGATGGCTACACCTTC; CDR3aa: CASSPESDGYTF
abundance: -; d_gene: -; v_gene: TRBV2; j_gene: TRBJ2-3; CDR3nt: TGTGCCAGCAATGGTCCTTTTGAAGATACGCAGTATTTT; CDR3aa: CASNGPFEDTQYF
abundance: few; d_gene: -; v_gene: TRBV6-5; j_gene: TRBJ1-2; CDR3nt: TGTGCCAGCAGAACGGACACCCACTATGGCTACACCTTC; CDR3aa: CASRTDTHYGYTF
abundance: -; d_gene: -; v_gene: TRBV2; j_gene: TRBJ1-4; CDR3nt: TGTGCCTCTCACCCGGGAGCAACTAATGAAAAACTGTTTTTT; CDR3aa: CASHPGATNEKLFF
abundance: -; d_gene: TRBD2; v_gene: TRBV19; j_gene: TRBJ2-1; CDR3nt: TGTGCCAGTAGTTACCGAGTCCAGGGAGGGGTGTACAATGAGCAGTTCTTC; CDR3aa: CASSYRVQGGVYNEQFF
abundance: -; d_gene: TRBD1; v_gene: TRBV19; j_gene: TRBJ2-1; CDR3nt: TGTGCCAGTAGTATTCACCCTGGACAGGGGGGCAATGAGCAGTTCTTC; CDR3aa: CASSIHPGQGGNEQFF
abundance: -; d_gene: TRBD2; v_gene: TRBV6-5; j_gene: TRBJ2-5; CDR3nt: TGTGCCAGCAGTTGGGGACTAGCGGGAGCTTCGGAGACCCAGTACTTC; CDR3aa: CASSWGLAGASETQYF
abundance: -; d_gene: -; v_gene: TRBV2; j_gene: TRBJ1-6; CDR3nt: TGTGCCAGCAGTGAATCGGCCAGGGTCTTTGGGAATTCACCCCTCCACTTT; CDR3aa: CASSESARVFGNSPLHF
abundance: -; d_gene: -; v_gene: TRBV7-2; j_gene: TRBJ2-3; CDR3nt: TGTGCCAGCAGCCCTCCGGGACCCACGCAGTATTTT; CDR3aa: CASSPPGPTQYF
abundance: once; d_gene: TRBD2; v_gene: TRBV18; j_gene: TRBJ2-3; CDR3nt: TGTGCCAGCTCACCGGTCTATAGCGGGAGTCGAACAGATACGCAGTATTTT; CDR3aa: CASSPVYSGSRTDTQYF
abundance: -; d_gene: -; v_gene: TRBV7-2; j_gene: TRBJ2-5; CDR3nt: TGTGCCAGCAGCCCTCTAGACAGCGGACCTTACCAAGAGACCCAGTACTTC; CDR3aa: CASSPLDSGPYQETQYF
abundance: -; d_gene: TRBD1; v_gene: TRBV7-9; j_gene: TRBJ1-1; CDR3nt: TGTGCCAGCAGCCTTCCGACAGGGGGCACTGAAGCTTTCTTT; CDR3aa: CASSLPTGGTEAFF
abundance: -; d_gene: TRBD1; v_gene: TRBV11-2; j_gene: TRBJ2-7; CDR3nt: TGTGCCAGCAGCACAGATCGTTGGCAGGGGGTTGTCGAGCAGTACTTC; CDR3aa: CASSTDRWQGVVEQYF
abundance: -; d_gene: -; v_gene: TRBV30; j_gene: TRBJ1-3; CDR3nt: TGTGCCTGGAGTTCGGGGGTGCAAGGAAACACCATATATTTT; CDR3aa: CAWSSGVQGNTIYF
abundance: -; d_gene: -; v_gene: TRBV5-5; j_gene: TRBJ2-5; CDR3nt: TGTGCCAGCACCCTCCCCAGGGGGGGAGGAGAGACCCAGTACTTC; CDR3aa: CASTLPRGGGETQYF
abundance: -; d_gene: -; v_gene: TRBV6-1; j_gene: TRBJ1-2; CDR3nt: TGTGCCAGCGTTTCAGGGCAGTCTAACTATGGCTACACCTTC; CDR3aa: CASVSGQSNYGYTF
abundance: -; d_gene: -; v_gene: TRBV5-1; j_gene: TRBJ2-5; CDR3nt: TGCGCCAGCAGCCCCGAAGGCCAGCTGGTAGAGACCCAGTACTTC; CDR3aa: CASSPEGQLVETQYF
abundance: few; d_gene: -; v_gene: TRBV5-6; j_gene: TRBJ1-3; CDR3nt: TGTGCCAGCAGCTGGAGGGGTGTTTCCCGCTCTGGAAACACCATATATTTT; CDR3aa: CASSWRGVSRSGNTIYF
abundance: -; d_gene: -; v_gene: TRBV30; j_gene: TRBJ2-7; CDR3nt: TGTGCCTGGAGCACACAACAGGACACCACCTACGAGCAGTACTTC; CDR3aa: CAWSTQQDTTYEQYF